The rows below give T cell receptor beta chains drawn from one sample of a study of breast tumors, draining lymph nodes, adjacent tissues. TCRdb itself ran the multiplex PCR reads through MiXCR, one entry per CDR3 protein. The sample lists over 250,000 distinct CDR3 sequences, around 30% occurring once. Sequenced sample: axillary lymph node tissue. Every receptor here comes from a female donor with breast cancer. Some clones in this sample may be carry-over from other donors' samples. The CDR3 runs from the conserved cysteine through the conserved F or W. D genes are given only for firm matches. For some rows the clone size is stated as once, few or many, or as a class when expanded; others skip it.

many	TRBJ2-2	TRBV12-3/TRBV12-4	-	TGTGCCAGCACCCGACCAGAGGGAATGAACACCGGGGAGCTGTTTTTT	CASTRPEGMNTGELFF
many	TRBJ2-3	TRBV20-1	TRBD2	TGCAGTGCTAGCCTTGTAGCGGGAGAGAGCGGCACAGATACGCAGTATTTT	CSASLVAGESGTDTQYF
many	TRBJ2-2	TRBV20-1	TRBD1	TGCAGTGCCCAAACGACAGGGACCGGGGAGCTGTTTTTT	CSAQTTGTGELFF
-	TRBJ2-3	TRBV25-1	-	TGTGCCAGCAGTGATGTGGTACAGGCTGTGAGCACAGATACGCAGTATTTT	CASSDVVQAVSTDTQYF
many	TRBJ1-3	TRBV5-1	-	TGCGCCAGCAGCCCCGGGACGCCGAACTCTGGAAACACCATATATTTT	CASSPGTPNSGNTIYF
many	TRBJ2-1	TRBV5-1	TRBD2	TGCGCCAGCGGAGAGCGGGAGGGCCGGGCTAATGAGCAGTTCTTC	CASGEREGRANEQFF
few	TRBJ2-7	TRBV20-1	-	TGCAGTGCTATTTTCCCGAGGAGCTCCTCCGAGCAGTACTTC	CSAIFPRSSSEQYF
many	TRBJ2-5	TRBV4-1	TRBD1	TGCGCCAGCAGCCAAGGACAGGGGGTATCTATCGGCGGGAGCGACGAGACCCAGTACTTC	CASSQGQGVSIGGSDETQYF
many	TRBJ2-5	TRBV5-8	-	TGTGCCAGCAGCTTGGCCCCCCCTGGGGGAAAGACCCAGTACTTC	CASSLAPPGGKTQYF
-	TRBJ1-1	TRBV7-3	-	TGTGCCAGCAGCCCGCTTGGGACGTCAGAAGCTTTCTTT	CASSPLGTSEAFF
many	TRBJ2-1	TRBV12-3/TRBV12-4	-	TGTGCCAGCAGCCCGGAGACATTTAAAAATGAGCAGTTCTTC	CASSPETFKNEQFF
many	TRBJ2-5	TRBV29-1	TRBD2	TGCAGCGTTGAATTCCTAGCGGGCGAGACCCAGTACTTC	CSVEFLAGETQYF
-	TRBJ1-2	TRBV20-1	TRBD1	TGCAGTGCTAGGAAGAGGGGGCAGGGGATCTACGGCTACACCTTC	CSARKRGQGIYGYTF
many	TRBJ1-5	TRBV7-2	-	TGTGCCAGCAGCGAATTTCTGGGGGGTTCCGGCAATCAGCCCCAGCATTTT	CASSEFLGGSGNQPQHF
-	TRBJ1-6	TRBV10-3	-	TGTGCCATCAGCACGGGGGCTGGTAATTCACCCCTCCACTTT	CAISTGAGNSPLHF
few	TRBJ2-7	TRBV3-1	TRBD1	TGTGCCAGCAGCCAACACCCCCCGGGACAGGGGGCCTACGAGCAGTACTTC	CASSQHPPGQGAYEQYF
few	TRBJ2-7	TRBV19	TRBD2	TGTGCCAGTAGTAGGGGACTAGCGGGAGGGTCCTACGAGCAGTACTTC	CASSRGLAGGSYEQYF
many	TRBJ2-1	TRBV12-3/TRBV12-4	-	TGTGCCAGCAGCCATAGAGGCTACAATGAGCAGTTCTTC	CASSHRGYNEQFF
many	TRBJ2-1	TRBV29-1	TRBD2	TGCAGCGGACGGATAGCGGGGGGCCAGGGTGAGCAGTTCTTC	CSGRIAGGQGEQFF
-	TRBJ1-5	TRBV15	-	TGTGCCACGGAGAGCGGGAGGGGTAGAGGGTATCAGCCCCAGCATTTT	CATESGRGRGYQPQHF
many	TRBJ2-5	TRBV28	TRBD2	TGTGCCAGCAGTCCATCCGGGACTAGCGAGTCAGAGACCCAGTACTTC	CASSPSGTSESETQYF
once	TRBJ2-4	TRBV10-1	-	TGCGCCAGCAGTGTGGAGGGCGGCGGCAAAAACATTCAGTACTTC	CASSVEGGGKNIQYF
many	TRBJ1-2	TRBV6-1	TRBD1	TGTGCCAGCACCGAAGGACAGGGGGTTACCTATGGCTACACCTTC	CASTEGQGVTYGYTF
-	TRBJ1-2	TRBV12-3/TRBV12-4	-	TGTGCCAGCAGTTTTACAGCTAACTATGGCTACACCTTC	CASSFTANYGYTF
many	TRBJ2-7	TRBV12-3/TRBV12-4	-	TGTGCCAGCAGTTTAAGGACAAACTACGAGCAGTACTTC	CASSLRTNYEQYF
-	TRBJ2-3	TRBV11-2	TRBD1	TGTGCCAGCAGCTTAGATCTGGGGACAGGGTCAGATACGCAGTATTTT	CASSLDLGTGSDTQYF
-	TRBJ2-7	TRBV3-1	-	TGTGCCAGCAGCCCCCGAACGGGAGTGCCCTACGAGCAGTACTTC	CASSPRTGVPYEQYF
few	TRBJ2-7	TRBV28	TRBD2	TGTGCCAGCAGACTAGGACTAGCTTTATACGAGCAGTACTTC	CASRLGLALYEQYF
-	TRBJ2-5	TRBV14	-	TGTGCCAGCAGCCAACAGAAGGGGATTTTCGCGACCCCGTGCTTC	CASSQQKGIFATPCF
many	TRBJ2-7	TRBV11-2	-	TGTGCCAGCAGAACATTAGGCGGGATCGCCTACGAGCAGTACTTC	CASRTLGGIAYEQYF
many	TRBJ2-1	TRBV24-1	-	TGTGCCACCAGTGATTTCAGCGTGAACTCCTACAATGAGCAGTTCTTC	CATSDFSVNSYNEQFF
many	TRBJ2-7	TRBV7-9	TRBD2	TGTGCCAGCAGCTTAAGTAGCGGGAGGGCCTACGAGCAGTACTTC	CASSLSSGRAYEQYF
many	TRBJ2-3	TRBV11-3	-	TGTGCCAGCAGCCTGGGGGTGGGTCAGATCGCAGATACGCAGTATTTT	CASSLGVGQIADTQYF